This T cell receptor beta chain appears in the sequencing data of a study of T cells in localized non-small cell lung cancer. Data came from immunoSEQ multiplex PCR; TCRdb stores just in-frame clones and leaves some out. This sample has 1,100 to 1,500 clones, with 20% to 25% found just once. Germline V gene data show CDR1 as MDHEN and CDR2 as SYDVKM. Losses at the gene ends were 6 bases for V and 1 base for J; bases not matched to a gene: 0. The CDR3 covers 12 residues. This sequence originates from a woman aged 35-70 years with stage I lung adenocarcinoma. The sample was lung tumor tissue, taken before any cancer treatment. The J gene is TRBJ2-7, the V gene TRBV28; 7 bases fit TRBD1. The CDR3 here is CASRGQSYEQYF. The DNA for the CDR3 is TGTGCCAGCAGGGGACAGTCCTACGAGCAGTACTTC.